The 5 T cell receptor beta chains presented below share a single source sample, sequenced in a study of T cell responses to AZD1222 COVID-19 vaccine. The method was immunoSEQ multiplex PCR; TCRdb's version includes in-frame clones alone and lacks a portion of them. The sample holds 150,000 or so clones; roughly nine tenths are singletons and the top ten take about 3.8%. The specimen was peripheral blood, collected 28 days after the second AZD1222 dose. Source of these receptors: an adult who received the AZD1222 COVID-19 vaccine.

This chain links TRBV7-2 with TRBJ1-1; no clear D gene. Germline CDR1 and CDR2: SGHTA and FQGNSA. V was clipped by 5 bases and J by 1 base, with 14 bases between them. This CDR3 is built from 15 residues. The CDR3 nucleotides are TGTGCCAGCAGCCACCCGTATAGACGGAACACTGAAGCTTTCTTT. Residues: CASSHPYRRNTEAFF.

The chain uses TRBV4-1 and TRBJ2-7, with D unclear. This CDR3 spans 14 amino acids. Germline assignment: CDR1 MGHRA and CDR2 YSYEKL. V was clipped by 1 base and J by 0 bases, with 7 bases between them. Here the CDR3 reads CASSQVYSSYEQYF. The CDR3, as DNA: TGCGCCAGCAGCCAAGTCTACAGCTCCTACGAGCAGTACTTC.

This clone was observed a single time. J is TRBJ1-2 and V is TRBV11-2, with D perhaps matching TRBD1 (6 bases). The CDR3 loop spans 17 amino acids. Germline V gene data show CDR1 as SGHAT and CDR2 as FQNNGV. Trimming left V 0 bases short and J 4 bases short, with 18 bases between. The CDR3: CASSLDGGQGLGYGYTF. In DNA, the CDR3 is TGTGCCAGCAGCTTAGATGGAGGTCAGGGGTTGGGCTATGGCTACACCTTC.

This clone was recorded once. The chain combines TRBV7-3 with TRBJ1-1; tentative D call: TRBD1 (5 bases). CDR3 length equals 15 residues. Germline values: CDR1 SGHTA, CDR2 FQGTGA. With 1 base removed from V and 0 bases from J, the gap between germline ends came to 9 bases. The CDR3 bases are TGTGCCAGCAGCTTAATGGGGGGAATGAACACTGAAGCTTTCTTT. This translates into CASSLMGGMNTEAFF. Using reference TRBV7-3 and TRBJ1-1 for the parts outside the CDR3, the full variable domain is GAGVSQTPSNKVTEKGKYVELRCDPISGHTALYWYRQSLGQGPEFLIYFQGTGAADDSGLPNDRFFAVRPEGSVSTLKIQRTERGDSAVYLCASSLMGGMNTEAFFGQGTRLTVV.

This clone has a single count. The gene calls are TRBV29-1 and TRBJ1-2, with TRBD1 as a possible D gene (6 bases). The V end was cut by 7 bases, the J end by 4 bases, with 19 bases between. Germline assignment: CDR1 SQVTM and CDR2 ANQGSEA. The CDR3 length is 14 residues. As DNA, the CDR3 is TGCAGCGCCTCAAACCACCAGACAGGCTATGGCTACACCTTC. Translation: CSASNHQTGYGYTF.